This TCR beta chain was obtained from a study of PD-1 and CTLA-4 blockade in melanoma. CDR1 and CDR2 (germline): SGDLS, YYNGEE. The CDR3 covers 14 residues. Trimming pared 0 bases from V and 0 bases from J, leaving 7 bases between. Sequencing was performed with immunoSEQ multiplex PCR; in TCRdb, only in-frame clones are kept and a portion is missing. The sample includes 15,000 to 20,000 clones, over 65% of them seen just once. The clonotype comes from a human donor with melanoma. The genes are TRBV9 and TRBJ2-7; D possibly corresponds to TRBD2 (5 bases). The sequenced sample was CD8+ T cells from peripheral blood, obtained before anti-PD-1 treatment. The CDR3 DNA reads TGTGCCAGCAGCGTAGTCGGGGACTCCTACGAGCAGTACTTC. Protein: CASSVVGDSYEQYF.